The sample holds a few counts of the clone carrying this T cell receptor (beta chain). Antigen specificity is unknown. The sample belongs to a study of OX40 agonist ivuxolimab in advanced cancers. Overall study context: Ivuxolimab, which patients received intravenously every 2 weeks, was dosed at 0.01 to 10 mg/kg. Age averaged about 62 years (range about 20 to 80), and 82.7% were male. Whole-study results and caveats: Averaged across samples, CD8+ T cells carried more expanded clones than CD4+ did.

Germline V gene sequence: CDR1 MGHRA, CDR2 YSYEKL. This CDR3 has 18 amino acids. Trimming removed 1 base at V and 3 bases at J, with 22 bases between. Method: immunoSEQ multiplex PCR; TCRdb's copy keeps in-frame clones and lacks some. The sample shows around 38,000 clones, roughly 80% of them seen only once. This chain links TRBV4-1 with TRBJ2-7, with D unclear. The source was CD4+ or CD8+ T cells sorted from blood, collected in a trial of the OX40 agonist ivuxolimab. This sequence originates from an adult with an advanced solid tumor such as melanoma, head and neck, liver or kidney cancer. CDR3 sequence reads: CASSQGSVWGRRVYEQYF. CDR3 nucleotides: TGCGCCAGCAGCCAAGGTTCAGTGTGGGGTCGACGGGTCTACGAGCAGTACTTC.